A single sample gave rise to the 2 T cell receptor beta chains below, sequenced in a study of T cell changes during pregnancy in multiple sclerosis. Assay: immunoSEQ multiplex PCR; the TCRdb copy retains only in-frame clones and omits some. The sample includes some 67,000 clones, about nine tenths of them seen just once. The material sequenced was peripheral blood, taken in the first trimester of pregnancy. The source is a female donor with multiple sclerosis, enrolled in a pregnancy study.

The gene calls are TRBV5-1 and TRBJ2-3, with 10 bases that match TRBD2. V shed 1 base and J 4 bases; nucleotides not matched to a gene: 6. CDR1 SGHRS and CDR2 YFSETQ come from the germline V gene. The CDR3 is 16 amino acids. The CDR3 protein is CASSLRSSGRSDTQYF. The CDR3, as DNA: TGCGCCAGCAGCTTGAGGTCTAGCGGGAGATCAGATACGCAGTATTTT.

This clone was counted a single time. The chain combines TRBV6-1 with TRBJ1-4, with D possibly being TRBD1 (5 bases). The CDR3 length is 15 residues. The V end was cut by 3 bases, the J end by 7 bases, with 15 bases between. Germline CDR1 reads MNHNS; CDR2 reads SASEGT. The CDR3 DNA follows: TGTGCCAGCAGTGACCACTTAGGGGAGGGTGAAAAACTGTTTTTT. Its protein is CASSDHLGEGEKLFF.